This TCR beta chain was observed in a study of control samples from healthy donors and cancer patients. The CDR3 runs to 17 residues. The V gene's germline CDR1 is LGHDT and CDR2 YNNKEL (reference sequence). The V gene end was trimmed by 4 bases and the J gene end by 4 bases; junction bases not matched to a gene: 15. Here immunoSEQ multiplex PCR was the method, and the copy in TCRdb shows in-frame clones only, minus some. The data hold about 180,000 clones, with around 90% observed a single time. The V call is TRBV3-1 (or the pseudogene TRBV3-2), the J call TRBJ2-5, with 7 bases lining up with TRBD2. Sequenced input: blood. This clonotype originated in a woman between 45 and 65 years old in good health. The CDR3 DNA reads as TGTGCCAGCAGCCTACAAAGCGGGACCCCAGGGAGAGAGACCCAGTACTTC. This gives the protein CASSLQSGTPGRETQYF.